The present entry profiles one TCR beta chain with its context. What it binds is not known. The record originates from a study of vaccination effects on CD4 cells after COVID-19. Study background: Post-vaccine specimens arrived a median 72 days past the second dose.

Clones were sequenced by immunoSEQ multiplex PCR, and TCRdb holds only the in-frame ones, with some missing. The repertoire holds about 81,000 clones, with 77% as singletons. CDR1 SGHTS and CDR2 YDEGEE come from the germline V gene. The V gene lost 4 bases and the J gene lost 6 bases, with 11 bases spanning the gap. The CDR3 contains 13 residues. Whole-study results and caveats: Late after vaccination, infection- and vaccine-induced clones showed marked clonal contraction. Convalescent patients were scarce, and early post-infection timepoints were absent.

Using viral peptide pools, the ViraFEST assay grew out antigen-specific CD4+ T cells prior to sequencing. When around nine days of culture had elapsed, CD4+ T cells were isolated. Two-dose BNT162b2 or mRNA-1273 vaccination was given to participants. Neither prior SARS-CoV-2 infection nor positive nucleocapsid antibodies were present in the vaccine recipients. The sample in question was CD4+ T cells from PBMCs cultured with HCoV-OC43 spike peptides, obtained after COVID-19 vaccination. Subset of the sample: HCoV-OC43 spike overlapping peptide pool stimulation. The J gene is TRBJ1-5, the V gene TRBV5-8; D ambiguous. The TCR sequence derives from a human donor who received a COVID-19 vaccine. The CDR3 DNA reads TGTGCCAGCAGCCCCTCTCTCAGTCAGCCCCAGCATTTT. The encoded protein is CASSPSLSQPQHF.